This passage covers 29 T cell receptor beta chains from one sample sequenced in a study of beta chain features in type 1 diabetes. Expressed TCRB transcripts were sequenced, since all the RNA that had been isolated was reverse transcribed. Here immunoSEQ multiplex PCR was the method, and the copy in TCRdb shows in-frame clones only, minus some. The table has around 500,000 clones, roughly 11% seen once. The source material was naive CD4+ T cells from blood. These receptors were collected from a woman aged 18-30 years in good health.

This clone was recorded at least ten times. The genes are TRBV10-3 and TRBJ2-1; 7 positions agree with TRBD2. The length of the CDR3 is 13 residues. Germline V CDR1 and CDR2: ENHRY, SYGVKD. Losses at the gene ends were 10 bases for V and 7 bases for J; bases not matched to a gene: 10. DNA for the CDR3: TGTGCCACCCGGCCCGGGACTACTAATGAGCAGTTCTTC. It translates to CATRPGTTNEQFF.

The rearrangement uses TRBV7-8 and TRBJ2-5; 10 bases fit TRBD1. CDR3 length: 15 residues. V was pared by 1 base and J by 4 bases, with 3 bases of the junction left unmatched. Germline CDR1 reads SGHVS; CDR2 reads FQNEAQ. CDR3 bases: TGTGCCAGCAGCTTAGATAGGACAGGGGGAGAGACCCAGTACTTC. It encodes CASSLDRTGGETQYF.

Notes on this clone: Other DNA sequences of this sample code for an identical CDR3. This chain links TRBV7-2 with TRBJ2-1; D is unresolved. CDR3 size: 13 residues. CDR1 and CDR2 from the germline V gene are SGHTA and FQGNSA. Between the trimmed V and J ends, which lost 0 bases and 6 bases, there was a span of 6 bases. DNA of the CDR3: TGTGCCAGCAGCTTAGCGACGGTCAATGAGCAGTTCTTC. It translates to CASSLATVNEQFF.

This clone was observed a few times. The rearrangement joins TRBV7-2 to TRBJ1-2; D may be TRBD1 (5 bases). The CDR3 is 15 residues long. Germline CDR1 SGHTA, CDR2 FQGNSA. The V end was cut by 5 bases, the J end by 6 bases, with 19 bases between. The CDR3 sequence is CASSPLVKGMDGYTF. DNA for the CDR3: TGTGCCAGCAGCCCATTAGTGAAGGGGATGGATGGCTACACCTTC.

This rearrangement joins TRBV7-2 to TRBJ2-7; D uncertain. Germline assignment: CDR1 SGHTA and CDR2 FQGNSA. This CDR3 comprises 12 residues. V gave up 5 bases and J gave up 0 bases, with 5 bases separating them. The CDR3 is CASSGVSYEQYV. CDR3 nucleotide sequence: TGTGCCAGCAGCGGAGTCTCCTACGAGCAGTACGTC.

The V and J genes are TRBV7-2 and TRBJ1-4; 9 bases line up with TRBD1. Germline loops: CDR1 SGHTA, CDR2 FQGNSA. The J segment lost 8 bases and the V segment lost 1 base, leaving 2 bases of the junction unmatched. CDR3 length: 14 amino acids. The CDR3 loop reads CASSLGTGVEKLFF. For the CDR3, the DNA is TGTGCCAGCAGCTTAGGGACAGGGGTCGAAAAACTGTTTTTT. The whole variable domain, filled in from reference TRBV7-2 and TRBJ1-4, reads GAGVSQSPSNKVTEKGKDVELRCDPISGHTALYWYRQSLGQGLEFLIYFQGNSAPDKSGLPSDRFSAERTGGSVSTLTIQRTQQEDSAVYLCASSLGTGVEKLFFGSGTQLSVL.

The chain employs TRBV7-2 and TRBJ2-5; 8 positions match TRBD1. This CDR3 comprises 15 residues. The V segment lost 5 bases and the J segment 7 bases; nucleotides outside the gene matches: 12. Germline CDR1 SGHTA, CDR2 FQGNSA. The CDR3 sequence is CASSATGTGRVTQYF. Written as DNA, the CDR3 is TGTGCCAGCAGCGCCACCGGGACAGGACGGGTGACCCAGTACTTC.

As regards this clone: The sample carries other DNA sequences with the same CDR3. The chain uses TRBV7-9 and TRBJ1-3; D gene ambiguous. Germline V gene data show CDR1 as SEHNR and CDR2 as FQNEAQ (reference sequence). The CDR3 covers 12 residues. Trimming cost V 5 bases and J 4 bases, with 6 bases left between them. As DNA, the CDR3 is TGTGCCAGCAGCCTCGCCGGAAACACCATATATTTT. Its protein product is CASSLAGNTIYF.

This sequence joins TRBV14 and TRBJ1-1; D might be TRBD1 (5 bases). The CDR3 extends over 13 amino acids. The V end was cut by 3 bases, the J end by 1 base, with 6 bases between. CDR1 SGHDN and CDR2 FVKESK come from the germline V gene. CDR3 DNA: TGTGCCAGCAGCCACGGGGGGAACACTGAAGCTTTCTTT. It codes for CASSHGGNTEAFF.

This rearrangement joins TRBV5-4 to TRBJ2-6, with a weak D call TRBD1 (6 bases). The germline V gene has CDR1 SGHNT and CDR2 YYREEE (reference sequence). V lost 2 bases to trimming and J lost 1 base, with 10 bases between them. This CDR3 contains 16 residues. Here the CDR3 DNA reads TGTGCCAGCAGCTTCCATACAGGGTCTGGGGCCAACGTCCTGACTTTC. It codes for CASSFHTGSGANVLTF.

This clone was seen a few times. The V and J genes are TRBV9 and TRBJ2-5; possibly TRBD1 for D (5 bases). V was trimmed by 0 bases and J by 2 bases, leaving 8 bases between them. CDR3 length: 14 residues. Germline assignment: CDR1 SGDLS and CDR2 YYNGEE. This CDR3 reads CASSVGGWQETQYF. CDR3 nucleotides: TGTGCCAGCAGCGTAGGGGGCTGGCAAGAGACCCAGTACTTC.

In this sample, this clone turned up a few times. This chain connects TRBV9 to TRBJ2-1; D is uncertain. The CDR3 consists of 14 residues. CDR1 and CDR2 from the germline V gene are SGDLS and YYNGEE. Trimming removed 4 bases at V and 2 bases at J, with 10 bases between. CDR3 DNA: TGTGCCAGCAGCTTACAGATCACCTACAATGAGCAGTTCTTC. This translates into CASSLQITYNEQFF.

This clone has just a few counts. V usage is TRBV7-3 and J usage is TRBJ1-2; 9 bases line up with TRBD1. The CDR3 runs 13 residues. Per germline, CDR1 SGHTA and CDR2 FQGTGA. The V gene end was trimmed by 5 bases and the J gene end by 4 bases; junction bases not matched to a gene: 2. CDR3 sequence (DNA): TGTGCCAGCAGCGCGGACAGGGGCTATGGCTACACCTTC. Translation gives CASSADRGYGYTF.

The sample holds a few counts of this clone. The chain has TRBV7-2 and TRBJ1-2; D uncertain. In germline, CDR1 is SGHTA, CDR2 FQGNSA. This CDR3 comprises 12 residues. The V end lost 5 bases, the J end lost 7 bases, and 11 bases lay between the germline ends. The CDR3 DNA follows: TGTGCCAGCAGCCTCGGGCAATTTGGCTACACCTTC. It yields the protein CASSLGQFGYTF.

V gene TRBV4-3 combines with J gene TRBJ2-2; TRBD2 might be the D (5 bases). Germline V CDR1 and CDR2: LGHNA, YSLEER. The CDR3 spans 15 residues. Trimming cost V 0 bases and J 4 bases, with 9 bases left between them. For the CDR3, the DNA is TGCGCCAGCAGCCAAGATGGGCGGGTCACCGGGGAGCTGTTTTTT. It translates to CASSQDGRVTGELFF.

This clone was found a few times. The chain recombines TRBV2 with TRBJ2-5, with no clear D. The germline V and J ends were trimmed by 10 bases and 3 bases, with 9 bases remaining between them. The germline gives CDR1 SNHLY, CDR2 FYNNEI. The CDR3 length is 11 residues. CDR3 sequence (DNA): TGTGCCAAATCTCCAAAAGAGACCCAGTACTTC. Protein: CAKSPKETQYF.

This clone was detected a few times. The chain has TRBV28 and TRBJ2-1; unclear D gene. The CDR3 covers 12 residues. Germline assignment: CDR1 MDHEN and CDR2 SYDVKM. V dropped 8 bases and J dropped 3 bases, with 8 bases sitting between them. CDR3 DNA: TGTGCCAGCTTACAACGCTACAATGAGCAGTTCTTC. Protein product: CASLQRYNEQFF.

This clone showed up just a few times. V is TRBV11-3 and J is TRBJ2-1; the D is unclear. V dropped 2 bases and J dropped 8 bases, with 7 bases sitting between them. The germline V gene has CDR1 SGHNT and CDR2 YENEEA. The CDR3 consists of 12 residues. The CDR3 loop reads CASSLLGYEQFF. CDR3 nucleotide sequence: TGTGCCAGCAGCTTACTGGGCTATGAGCAGTTCTTC.

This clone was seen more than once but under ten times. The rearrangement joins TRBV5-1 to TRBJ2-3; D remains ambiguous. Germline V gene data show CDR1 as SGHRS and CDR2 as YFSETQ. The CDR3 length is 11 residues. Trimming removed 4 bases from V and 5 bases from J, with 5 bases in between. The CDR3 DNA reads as TGCGCCAGCAGCGTTAGAGATACGCAGTATTTT. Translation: CASSVRDTQYF.

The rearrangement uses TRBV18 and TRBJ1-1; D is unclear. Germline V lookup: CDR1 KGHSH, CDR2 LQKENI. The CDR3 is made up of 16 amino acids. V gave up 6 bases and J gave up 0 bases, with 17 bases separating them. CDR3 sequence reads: CASSRSSGSLNTEAFF. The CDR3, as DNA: TGTGCCAGCTCGCGGTCGTCAGGATCACTGAACACTGAAGCTTTCTTT.

CDR3 sequence (DNA): TGTGCCAGCAGCCCGCTGGGGGGTCAGCAGTTCTTC. This sequence encodes CASSPLGGQQFF. This chain joins TRBV7-3 and TRBJ2-1, with a weak D call TRBD2 (6 bases). This CDR3 is 12 amino acids long. V dropped 5 bases and J dropped 11 bases, with 13 bases sitting between them. Germline V lookup: CDR1 SGHTA, CDR2 FQGTGA.

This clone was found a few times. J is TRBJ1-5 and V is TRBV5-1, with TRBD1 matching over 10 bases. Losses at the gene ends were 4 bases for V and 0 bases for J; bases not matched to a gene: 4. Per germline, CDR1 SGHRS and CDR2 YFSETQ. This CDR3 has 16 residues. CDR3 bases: TGCGCCAGCAGCCTCGGGACAGGGGATAGCAATCAGCCCCAGCATTTT. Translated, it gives CASSLGTGDSNQPQHF.

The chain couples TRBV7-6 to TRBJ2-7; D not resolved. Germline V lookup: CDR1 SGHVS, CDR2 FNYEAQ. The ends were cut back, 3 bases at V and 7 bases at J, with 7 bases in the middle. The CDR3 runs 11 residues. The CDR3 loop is CASSFGREQYF. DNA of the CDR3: TGTGCCAGCAGCTTCGGAAGGGAGCAGTACTTC.

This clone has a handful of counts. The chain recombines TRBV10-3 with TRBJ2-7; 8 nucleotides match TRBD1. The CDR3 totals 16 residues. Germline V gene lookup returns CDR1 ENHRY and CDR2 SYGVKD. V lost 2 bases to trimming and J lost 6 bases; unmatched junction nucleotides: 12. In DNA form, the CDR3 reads TGTGCCATCAGTGAGCGAGACCCGGGACAGGTAGGCGAGCAGTACTTC. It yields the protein CAISERDPGQVGEQYF.

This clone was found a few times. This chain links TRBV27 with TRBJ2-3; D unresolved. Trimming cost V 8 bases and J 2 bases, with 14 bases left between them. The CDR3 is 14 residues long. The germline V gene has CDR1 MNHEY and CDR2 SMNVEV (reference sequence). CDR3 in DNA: TGTGCCAGCGGAGAGTGGGCGCTCACAGATACGCAGTATTTT. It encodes CASGEWALTDTQYF.

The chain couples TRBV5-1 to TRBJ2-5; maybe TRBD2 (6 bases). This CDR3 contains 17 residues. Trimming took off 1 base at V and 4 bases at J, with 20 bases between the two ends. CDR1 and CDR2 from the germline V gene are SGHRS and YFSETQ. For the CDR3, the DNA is TGCGCCAGCAGCTTGCTCGCGGGGCCGGGTCGAATAGAGACCCAGTACTTC. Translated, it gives CASSLLAGPGRIETQYF.

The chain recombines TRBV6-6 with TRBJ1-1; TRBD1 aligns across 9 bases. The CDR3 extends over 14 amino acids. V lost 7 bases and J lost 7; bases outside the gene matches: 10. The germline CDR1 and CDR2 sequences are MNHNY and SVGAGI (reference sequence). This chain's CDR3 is CASTYADRGLEAFF. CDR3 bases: TGTGCCAGCACCTACGCGGACAGGGGACTTGAAGCTTTCTTT.

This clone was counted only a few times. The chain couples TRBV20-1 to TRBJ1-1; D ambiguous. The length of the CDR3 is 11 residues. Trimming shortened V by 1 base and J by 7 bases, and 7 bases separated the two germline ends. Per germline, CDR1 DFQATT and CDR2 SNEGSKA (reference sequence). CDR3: CSARVSHEAFF. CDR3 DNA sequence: TGCAGTGCTAGAGTCAGTCATGAAGCTTTCTTT.

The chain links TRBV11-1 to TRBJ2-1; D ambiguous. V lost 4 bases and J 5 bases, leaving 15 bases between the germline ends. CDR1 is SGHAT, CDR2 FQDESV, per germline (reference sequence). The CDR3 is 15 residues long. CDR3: CASSSIVDGNNEQFF. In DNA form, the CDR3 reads TGTGCCAGCAGCTCCATCGTGGACGGAAACAATGAGCAGTTCTTC.